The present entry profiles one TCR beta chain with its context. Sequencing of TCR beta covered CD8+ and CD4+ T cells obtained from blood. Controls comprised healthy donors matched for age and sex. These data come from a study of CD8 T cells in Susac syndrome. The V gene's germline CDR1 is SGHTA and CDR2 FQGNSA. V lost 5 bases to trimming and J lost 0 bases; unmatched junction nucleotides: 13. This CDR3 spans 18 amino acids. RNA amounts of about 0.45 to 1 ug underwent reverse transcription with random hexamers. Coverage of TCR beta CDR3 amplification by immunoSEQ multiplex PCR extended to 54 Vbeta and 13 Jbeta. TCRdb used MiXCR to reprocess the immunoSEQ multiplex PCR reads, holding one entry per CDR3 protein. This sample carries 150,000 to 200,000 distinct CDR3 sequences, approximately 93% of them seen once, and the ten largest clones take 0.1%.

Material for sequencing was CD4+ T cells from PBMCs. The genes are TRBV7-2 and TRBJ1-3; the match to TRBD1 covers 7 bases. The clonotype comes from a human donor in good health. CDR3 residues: CASSPRGISTGSGNTIYF. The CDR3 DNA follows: TGTGCCAGCAGCCCCAGGGGGATCTCAACGGGCTCTGGAAACACCATATATTTT.